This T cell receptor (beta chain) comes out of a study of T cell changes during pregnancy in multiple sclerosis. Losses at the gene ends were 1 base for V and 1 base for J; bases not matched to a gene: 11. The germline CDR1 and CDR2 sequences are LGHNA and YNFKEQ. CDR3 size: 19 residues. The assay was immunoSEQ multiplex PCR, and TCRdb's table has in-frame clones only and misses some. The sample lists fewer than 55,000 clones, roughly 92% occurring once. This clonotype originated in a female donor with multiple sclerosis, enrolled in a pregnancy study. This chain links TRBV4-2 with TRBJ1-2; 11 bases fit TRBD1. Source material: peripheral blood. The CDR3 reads CASSQVRGGQGAFNYGYTF. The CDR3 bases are TGTGCCAGCAGCCAAGTCAGGGGTGGACAGGGGGCTTTTAACTATGGCTACACCTTC.